A selection of T cell receptor beta chains follows, all from one sample in a study of blood T cell repertoires in COVID-19. Some clones are missing from TCRdb's copy, which holds only in-frame ones; the method was immunoSEQ multiplex PCR. The sample consists of tens of thousands of clones, under 90% of them appearing once. Sequencing was carried out using peripheral blood. The receptor source for this set is an elderly woman with acute or convalescent COVID-19. Both conserved end residues are part of each CDR3. A D gene is named only where the DNA matches it firmly. Expanded clones get a size class; other rows say once, few or many, or leave the size out.

clone_size j_call d_call v_call cdr3_nt cdr3_aa
. TRBJ1-5 . TRBV19 TGTGCCAGTAGGACAACAGTTAATAGCAATCAGCCCCAGCATTTT CASRTTVNSNQPQHF
. TRBJ2-1 . TRBV19 TGTGCCAGTAGAGGAGGACTGACGAGCTCCTACAATGAGCAGTTCTTC CASRGGLTSSYNEQFF
. TRBJ1-1 . TRBV10-3 TGTGCCATCAGCCGGGGCACTGAAGCTTTCTTT CAISRGTEAFF
. TRBJ2-7 TRBD1 TRBV5-4 TGTGCCAGCAGCCCGTGGGGACAGCTCGAGCAGTACTTC CASSPWGQLEQYF
. TRBJ2-7 . TRBV18 TGTGCCAGCTCACCACCGCTAGGGGTATACGAGCAGTACTTC CASSPPLGVYEQYF
. TRBJ1-1 . TRBV5-1 TGCGCCAGCAGCAGGACAGTGAACACTGAAGCTTTCTTT CASSRTVNTEAFF
. TRBJ1-3 TRBD1 TRBV19 TGTGCCAGTAGTTCGGGACAGGGGGGGTCTGGAAACACCATATATTTT CASSSGQGGSGNTIYF
few TRBJ1-6 TRBD1 TRBV7-8 TGTGCCAGCAGCCCAAGACCGGGACAGAGCTCCTATAATTCACCCCTCCACTTT CASSPRPGQSSYNSPLHF
. TRBJ2-7 TRBD1 TRBV7-9 TGTGCCAGCAGTTTTGGACAGGCCTACGAGCAGTACTTC CASSFGQAYEQYF
few TRBJ1-3 . TRBV14 TGTGCCAGCAGCCAAGTGCTATCTGGAAACACCATATATTTT CASSQVLSGNTIYF
. TRBJ2-5 TRBD1 TRBV20-1 TGCAGTGCTAGTGAAGCGAAGGGACAGGCCAGCCAAGAGACCCAGTACTTC CSASEAKGQASQETQYF
. TRBJ1-4 TRBD1 TRBV13 TGTGCCAGCAGCTTAGAAGGGACAGGGGCTGAAAAACTGTTTTTT CASSLEGTGAEKLFF
. TRBJ2-7 . TRBV6-6 TGTGCCAGCAGTTCGAGGAGGGGGCCCTACGAGCAGTACTTC CASSSRRGPYEQYF
. TRBJ2-5 TRBD1 TRBV5-4 TGTGCCAGCAGCTCCCTGGACAGGCCGGCGGAGACCCAGTACTTC CASSSLDRPAETQYF
. TRBJ1-1 TRBD1 TRBV27 TGTGCCAGCAGTTCGGACAGGGGGCGTCCGAACACTGAAGCTTTCTTT CASSSDRGRPNTEAFF
. TRBJ2-1 TRBD1 TRBV10-3 TGTGCCATCAGTAACAGGGGGCAGGATGAGCAGTTCTTC CAISNRGQDEQFF
. TRBJ2-4 . TRBV5-1 TGCGCCAGCATGAAAGAGAACATTCAGTACTTC CASMKENIQYF
. TRBJ2-1 . TRBV5-4 TGTGCCAGCAGTTTGCAGGGGCGCGACAATGAGCAGTTCTTC CASSLQGRDNEQFF
. TRBJ1-2 . TRBV12-3/TRBV12-4 TGTGCCAGCAGGCTACAGGGATCTGATGGCTACACCTTC CASRLQGSDGYTF
. TRBJ1-5 . TRBV5-6 TGTGCCAGCAGCCCACGAGGGGGGGAAAATCAGCCCCAGCATTTT CASSPRGGENQPQHF
. TRBJ2-7 TRBD2 TRBV19 TGTGCCAGTAGTACTACTAGCGGGGGGGCGTACGAGCAGTACTTC CASSTTSGGAYEQYF
. TRBJ2-3 . TRBV5-4 TGTGCCAGCAGCTTGACCCAGGGTTCGGATACGCAGTATTTT CASSLTQGSDTQYF
. TRBJ2-5 . TRBV7-2 TGTGCCAGCAGCTTAGCGCGGGGCAGAGAGACCCAGTACTTC CASSLARGRETQYF
. TRBJ1-1 TRBD1 TRBV27 TGTGCCAGCAGTTCGTATGCTAACAGACAGGGTTGGACTGAAGCTTTCTTT CASSSYANRQGWTEAFF
. TRBJ2-3 TRBD2 TRBV19 TGTGCCAGTAGCCAGCTAGCGGGGGGCATCACAGATACGCAGTATTTT CASSQLAGGITDTQYF
. TRBJ2-2 . TRBV6-6 TGTGCCAGCGCCGGGTTGTCTAGTCCTAACACCGGGGAGCTGTTTTTT CASAGLSSPNTGELFF
few TRBJ2-7 . TRBV7-2 TGTGCCAGCAGCTTAGCGCACTCCTCCTACGAGCAGTACTTC CASSLAHSSYEQYF
. TRBJ1-2 TRBD1 TRBV10-3 TGTGCCATCAGCTTAGGACAGGGCGAAGGCTACACCTTC CAISLGQGEGYTF
. TRBJ2-7 . TRBV7-3 TGTGCCAGCAGCCCATCAGGACAGCTTTCGGGGGAGCAGTACTTC CASSPSGQLSGEQYF
once TRBJ1-4 . TRBV5-1 TGCGCCAGCAGTCGACAGGCGTCTACAACTAATGAAAAACTGTTTTTT CASSRQASTTNEKLFF
. TRBJ1-2 . TRBV7-3 TGTGCCAGCAGCCTCGGCCCGGGCGAGGGTGGCTACACCTTC CASSLGPGEGGYTF
few TRBJ2-4 . TRBV12-5 TGTGCTAGTGGTTTGGCTCAGGCCAAAAACATTCAGTACTTC CASGLAQAKNIQYF
. TRBJ2-2 TRBD1 TRBV5-5 TGTGCCAGCAGCCTGGACAGGGGAAAGAACACCGGGGAGCTGTTTTTT CASSLDRGKNTGELFF
. TRBJ1-1 . TRBV7-9 TGTGCCAGCAGCCCCGGACAGATTGACATGAACACTGAAGCTTTCTTT CASSPGQIDMNTEAFF
. TRBJ2-1 TRBD2 TRBV5-1 TGCGCCAGCAGCTTGGTTAGCGGGGGGGCTCCTGAGCAGTTCTTC CASSLVSGGAPEQFF
once TRBJ2-3 . TRBV19 TGTGCCAGTAGTATGTGGGTAGGGGATGGCCCAGATACGCAGTATTTT CASSMWVGDGPDTQYF
. TRBJ1-2 TRBD1 TRBV5-5 TGTGCCAGCAGGTTGGACACGACAGGGCGAGGCTATGGCTACACCTTC CASRLDTTGRGYGYTF
. TRBJ2-2 . TRBV14 TGTGCCAGCAGCCACCCGAGGGGAGGGGGCACCGGGGAGCTGTTTTTT CASSHPRGGGTGELFF
many TRBJ1-1 . TRBV29-1 TGCAGCGTTTACGGGTCCACTGAAGCTTTCTTT CSVYGSTEAFF
. TRBJ2-7 . TRBV19 TGTGCCAGTAAGGCGGTTGGGGCCGAGCAGTACTTC CASKAVGAEQYF
. TRBJ2-1 TRBD2 TRBV13 TGTGCCAGCAGCTCATATCAAGCGGGGGGCGACAATGAGCAGTTCTTC CASSSYQAGGDNEQFF
. TRBJ2-3 . TRBV6-5 TGTGCCAGCAGCCTCCAGGACAAACCCACAGATACGCAGTATTTT CASSLQDKPTDTQYF
. TRBJ2-1 TRBD2 TRBV29-1 TGCAGCGTTTCCTTAGCGGGGGACTACAATGAGCAGTTCTTC CSVSLAGDYNEQFF
. TRBJ2-1 TRBD2 TRBV11-2 TGTGCCAGCAGTCAAGCGGGGGGGCCCTCCTACAATGAGCAGTTCTTC CASSQAGGPSYNEQFF
few TRBJ2-7 . TRBV5-1 TGCGCCAGCAGCATGGGGTCCGTTGCCGGGATCGAGCAGTACTTC CASSMGSVAGIEQYF
few TRBJ2-3 . TRBV21-1 TGTGCCAGCAGCCTGGTCCCCCTAGCGGATAGCACAGATACGCAGTATTTT CASSLVPLADSTDTQYF